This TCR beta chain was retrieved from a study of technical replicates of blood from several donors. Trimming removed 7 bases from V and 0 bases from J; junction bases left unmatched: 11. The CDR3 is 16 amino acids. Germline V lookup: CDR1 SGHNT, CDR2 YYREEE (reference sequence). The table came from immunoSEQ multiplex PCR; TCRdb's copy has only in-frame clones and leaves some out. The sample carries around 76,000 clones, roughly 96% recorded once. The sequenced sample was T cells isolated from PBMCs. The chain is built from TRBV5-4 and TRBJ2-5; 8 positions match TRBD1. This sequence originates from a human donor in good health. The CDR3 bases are TGTGCCAGCTTCGAAGCAGGGGGCGCGGACCAAGAGACCCAGTACTTC. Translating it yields CASFEAGGADQETQYF. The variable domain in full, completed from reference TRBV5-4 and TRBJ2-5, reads ETGVTQSPTHLIKTRGQQVTLRCSSQSGHNTVSWYQQALGQGPQFIFQYYREEENGRGNFPPRFSGLQFPNYSSELNVNALELDDSALYLCASFEAGGADQETQYFGPGTRLLVL.